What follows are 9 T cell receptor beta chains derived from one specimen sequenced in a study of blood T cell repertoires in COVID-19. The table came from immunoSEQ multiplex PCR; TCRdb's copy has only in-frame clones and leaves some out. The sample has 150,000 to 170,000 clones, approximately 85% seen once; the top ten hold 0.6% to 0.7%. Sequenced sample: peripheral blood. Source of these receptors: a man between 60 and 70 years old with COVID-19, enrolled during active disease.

CDR3 region: CASSTIEDFLRPNSPLHF. CDR3 DNA: TGTGCCAGCAGCACTATAGAGGACTTTCTAAGGCCAAATTCACCCCTCCACTTT. This chain connects TRBV5-6 to TRBJ1-6, with unresolved D. The CDR3 has 18 residues. V was clipped by 4 bases and J by 7 bases, with 24 bases between them. The germline V gene has CDR1 SGHDT and CDR2 YYEEEE.

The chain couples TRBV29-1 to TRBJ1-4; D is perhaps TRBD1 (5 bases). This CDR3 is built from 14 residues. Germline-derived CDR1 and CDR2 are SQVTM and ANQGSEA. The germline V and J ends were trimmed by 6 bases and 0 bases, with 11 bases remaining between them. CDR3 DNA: TGCAGCGTGTCAGACAGTGCAACTAATGAAAAACTGTTTTTT. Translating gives CSVSDSATNEKLFF.

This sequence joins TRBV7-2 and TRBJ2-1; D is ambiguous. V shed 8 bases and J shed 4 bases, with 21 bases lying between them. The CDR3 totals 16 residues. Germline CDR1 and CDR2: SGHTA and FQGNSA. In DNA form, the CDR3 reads TGTGCCAGCGCTTTGAAAACGGGTGGATGGTACAATGAGCAGTTCTTC. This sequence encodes CASALKTGGWYNEQFF.

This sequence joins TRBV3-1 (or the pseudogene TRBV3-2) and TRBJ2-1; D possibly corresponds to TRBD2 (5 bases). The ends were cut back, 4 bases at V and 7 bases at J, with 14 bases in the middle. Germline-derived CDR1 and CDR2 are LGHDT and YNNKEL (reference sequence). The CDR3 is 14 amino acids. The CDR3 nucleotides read TGTGCCAGCAGCCGAAAACTAGTATGGAATGAGCAGTTCTTC. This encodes CASSRKLVWNEQFF.

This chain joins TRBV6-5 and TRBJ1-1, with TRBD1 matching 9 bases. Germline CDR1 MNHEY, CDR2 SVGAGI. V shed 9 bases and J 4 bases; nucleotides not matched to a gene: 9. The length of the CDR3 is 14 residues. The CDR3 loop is CASTQGAASTEAFF. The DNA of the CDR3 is TGTGCCAGTACACAGGGGGCTGCGAGCACTGAAGCTTTCTTT.

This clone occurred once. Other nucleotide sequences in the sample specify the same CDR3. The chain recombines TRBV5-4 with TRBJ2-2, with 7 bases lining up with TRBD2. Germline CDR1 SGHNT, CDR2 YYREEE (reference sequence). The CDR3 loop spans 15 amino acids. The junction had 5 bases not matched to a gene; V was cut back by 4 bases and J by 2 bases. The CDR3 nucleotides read TGTGCCAGCAGCCCAGGGACTACAAACACCGGGGAGCTGTTTTTT. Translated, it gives CASSPGTTNTGELFF.

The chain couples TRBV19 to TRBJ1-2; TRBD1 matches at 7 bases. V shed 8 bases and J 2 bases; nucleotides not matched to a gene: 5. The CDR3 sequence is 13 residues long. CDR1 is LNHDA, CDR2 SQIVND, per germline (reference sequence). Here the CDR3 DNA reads TGTGCCAGTCACATACAGGGGAACTATGGCTACACCTTC. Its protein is CASHIQGNYGYTF.

The CDR3 region has the DNA TGTGCCAGCAGCCAAGTTTCCGCCAGCTCCTATAATTCACCCCTCCACTTT. It specifies CASSQVSASSYNSPLHF. This chain joins TRBV3-1 (or the pseudogene TRBV3-2) and TRBJ1-6; D unresolved. Germline loops: CDR1 LGHDT, CDR2 YNNKEL (reference sequence). The CDR3 totals 17 residues. V was shortened by 1 base and J by 0 bases, with 10 bases between the two germline ends.

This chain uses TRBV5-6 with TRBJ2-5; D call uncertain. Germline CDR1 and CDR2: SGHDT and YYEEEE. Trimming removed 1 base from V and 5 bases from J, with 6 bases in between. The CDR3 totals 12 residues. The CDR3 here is CASSLYPETQYF. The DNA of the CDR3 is TGTGCCAGCAGCTTGTATCCCGAGACCCAGTACTTC.